This TCR beta chain was recorded in a study of OX40 agonist ivuxolimab in advanced cancers. Overall study context: Across the patients, intravenous ivuxolimab was delivered every 2 weeks at 0.01 to 10 mg/kg. Patients achieving partial responses numbered three: one hepatocellular carcinoma case and two cutaneous melanoma cases. Overall study findings and caveats: CD8+ T cells were the subset that, on average, had more expanded clones than CD4+.

Repertoires were generated with immunoSEQ multiplex PCR, while TCRdb's copy carries only in-frame clones and drops some. The sample has tens of thousands of clones, 80% to 90% seen once. Of note for this clone: Its antigen is still unknown.

Enrollment shut out patients with autoimmune disease history or systemic immunosuppression. The CDR3 runs to 14 residues. Germline trimming cut 3 bases from V and 7 bases from J; bases unmatched to any gene: 8. The germline CDR1 and CDR2 sequences are SGHTA and FQGNSA. This rearrangement joins TRBV7-2 to TRBJ1-1; the match to TRBD1 covers 7 bases. This TCR was recovered from an adult with an advanced solid tumor such as melanoma, head and neck, liver or kidney cancer. Source: CD4+ or CD8+ T cells sorted from blood, taken in a trial of the OX40 agonist ivuxolimab. This CDR3 is CASSFGAGGGEAFF. In DNA, the CDR3 is TGTGCCAGCAGCTTCGGGGCAGGGGGTGGTGAAGCTTTCTTT.